A selection of T cell receptor beta chains follows, all from one sample in a study of a mutant IDH1 vaccine in newly diagnosed glioma. Their target antigens are unknown. Produced via immunoSEQ multiplex PCR; TCRdb's table is partial and in-frame only. Among about 46,000 clones listed, approximately 92% were seen once. Sample: PBMCs, taken from a glioma patient whose treatment included an IDH1 peptide vaccine. Every receptor here comes from a man in his fifties with glioma. CDR3s include the opening cysteine and the closing phenylalanine or tryptophan. A D gene is named only where the DNA matches it firmly. Rows may omit the clone size; those that give it use once, few, many or a size class.

clone size | J gene | V gene | D gene | CDR3 DNA | CDR3 protein
. | TRBJ2-5 | TRBV9 | . | TGTGCCAGCAGCGTCGACAGGCAAGAGACCCAGTACTTC | CASSVDRQETQYF
. | TRBJ2-3 | TRBV9 | TRBD2 | TGTGCCAGCAGCGGGGGAGGGCTGAGCACAGATACGCAGTATTTT | CASSGGGLSTDTQYF
. | TRBJ1-1 | TRBV14 | TRBD1 | TGTGCCAGCAGCCCGACGTGGACAGGGGGGTTCTTT | CASSPTWTGGFF
. | TRBJ1-5 | TRBV28 | . | TGTGCCAGCAGGGGGCGGGGCCAAGGCTTGAATCAGCCCCAGCATTTT | CASRGRGQGLNQPQHF
. | TRBJ2-3 | TRBV5-1 | . | TGCGCCAGCAGCCCTGGTCTCAGTGTCGATACGCAGTATTTT | CASSPGLSVDTQYF
. | TRBJ2-7 | TRBV7-2 | . | TGTGCCAGCAGCCGAGACCCCAGGGACCACGAGCAGTACTTC | CASSRDPRDHEQYF
. | TRBJ1-2 | TRBV28 | TRBD1 | TGTGCCAGCAGTTTGGTACAGGGGGCGAATCCAATTGGCTACACCTTC | CASSLVQGANPIGYTF
. | TRBJ1-4 | TRBV11-2 | . | TGTGCCAGCAGCCTCCCGGTCAGGGATGAAAAACTGTTTTTT | CASSLPVRDEKLFF
. | TRBJ2-7 | TRBV19 | . | TGTGCCAGTAGTAGCCCACAGGGTTACGAGCAGTACTTC | CASSSPQGYEQYF
. | TRBJ1-6 | TRBV28 | . | TGTGCCAGCAGTCGGGGCCAGGGCGGCTCACCCCTCCACTTT | CASSRGQGGSPLHF
. | TRBJ1-3 | TRBV7-2 | TRBD1 | TGTGCCAGCAGCCACGGGACAGCCTCTGGAAACACCATATATTTT | CASSHGTASGNTIYF
once | TRBJ2-5 | TRBV7-8 | . | TGTGCCAGCAGCTTTCGACAGCTACAAGAGACCCAGTACTTC | CASSFRQLQETQYF
. | TRBJ1-5 | TRBV10-3 | . | TGTGCCATCAGTGCCCGGGGAGGAACTAGCAATCAGCCCCAGCATTTT | CAISARGGTSNQPQHF
. | TRBJ2-7 | TRBV21-1 | . | TGTGCCAGCAGCAAAAGGTTTCGGACAGGCACCTACGAGCAGTACTTC | CASSKRFRTGTYEQYF
. | TRBJ2-7 | TRBV7-2 | TRBD2 | TGTGCCAGCAGCGCGGGGGGGCGGAACTACGAGCAGTACTTC | CASSAGGRNYEQYF
few | TRBJ1-1 | TRBV9 | TRBD1 | TGTGCCAGCAGCGACACAGGGGGAATAGACACTGAAGCTTTCTTT | CASSDTGGIDTEAFF
. | TRBJ2-3 | TRBV15 | . | TGTGCCACCAGGGAAGGGACGATCGATACGCAGTATTTT | CATREGTIDTQYF
. | TRBJ1-5 | TRBV19 | . | TGTGCCAGTAGCTATAGCAATCAGCCCCAGCATTTT | CASSYSNQPQHF
. | TRBJ2-3 | TRBV6-5 | . | TGTGCCAGCAGTTACTCCGGTACCAACACAGATACGCAGTATTTT | CASSYSGTNTDTQYF
. | TRBJ2-7 | TRBV19 | . | TGTGCCAGTAGTATCCGGGGATTTTCCTACGAGCAGTACTTC | CASSIRGFSYEQYF
. | TRBJ2-2 | TRBV11-1 | . | TGTGCCAGCAACCAGGACAACACCGGGGAGCTGTTTTTT | CASNQDNTGELFF
. | TRBJ1-5 | TRBV2 | . | TGTGCCAGCACCCCGACAGGAGGCGTCTTTCAGCCCCAGCATTTT | CASTPTGGVFQPQHF
. | TRBJ1-3 | TRBV11-2 | . | TGTGCCAGCAGCTTAGATCCTGGACAGACTTACACCATATATTTT | CASSLDPGQTYTIYF
. | TRBJ1-2 | TRBV28 | . | TGTGCCAGCAGTCCCCCCGGGGGAGGTGGCTATGGCTACACCTTC | CASSPPGGGGYGYTF
once | TRBJ1-3 | TRBV9 | . | TGTGCCAGCAGCGCCATCACAGGCTCTGGAAACACCATATATTTT | CASSAITGSGNTIYF
. | TRBJ2-3 | TRBV4-1 | . | TGCGCCAGCAGCCAAGAGGTTGCTTGGACTCGGCAGTATTTT | CASSQEVAWTRQYF
. | TRBJ1-6 | TRBV30 | . | TGTGCCTGGAGTCTTAACTATAATTCACCCCTCCACTTT | CAWSLNYNSPLHF
medium-sized | TRBJ1-6 | TRBV7-9 | . | TGTGCCAGCAGTCAACCTAATTCACCCCTCCACTTT | CASSQPNSPLHF
. | TRBJ2-7 | TRBV5-5 | . | TGTGCCAGCAGCTTGGAGGTACCAGTCTACGAGCAGTACTTC | CASSLEVPVYEQYF
. | TRBJ1-2 | TRBV18 | TRBD1 | TGTGCCAGCTCACCGAGAACCTTGACAGGGGGCGTACATGGCTACACCTTC | CASSPRTLTGGVHGYTF
. | TRBJ2-7 | TRBV30 | TRBD1 | TGTGCCTGGAGTCCACACCCGGGACAGGGCTACGAGCAGTACTTC | CAWSPHPGQGYEQYF
. | TRBJ2-1 | TRBV28 | TRBD1 | TGTGCCAGCAGACGTCCTCCGGGACAGAGGAGAAATGAGCAGTTCTTC | CASRRPPGQRRNEQFF
. | TRBJ2-7 | TRBV6-6 | TRBD2 | TGTGCCAGCAGTTACGAGGGAGGGGCCGAGCAGTACTTC | CASSYEGGAEQYF
once | TRBJ1-5 | TRBV10-3 | TRBD1 | TGTGCCGCCGGACAGGGGGGAGATCAGCCCCAGCATTTT | CAAGQGGDQPQHF
. | TRBJ1-4 | TRBV5-1 | . | TGCGCCAGCAGCTTGGAAAGGGCTAATGAAAAACTGTTTTTT | CASSLERANEKLFF
. | TRBJ2-5 | TRBV5-8 | . | TGTGCCAGCAGCCCCCTCTATGGGAAAAACCAAGAGACCCAGTACTTC | CASSPLYGKNQETQYF
. | TRBJ2-3 | TRBV6-5 | . | TGTGCCAGCAGTTACCAGGGAGCGACTAGCACAGATACGCAGTATTTT | CASSYQGATSTDTQYF
. | TRBJ1-1 | TRBV11-1 | . | TGTGCCAGCAGCTCACAGGGGAACACTGAAGCTTTCTTT | CASSSQGNTEAFF
. | TRBJ2-1 | TRBV7-9 | . | TGTGCCAGCAGCTTACCGAACGAGGAGAGGAGAGGGTACAATGAGCAGTTCTTC | CASSLPNEERRGYNEQFF
. | TRBJ2-1 | TRBV25-1 | . | TGTGCCAGCACACAAGACAGGGAGGCGAGAAATGAGCAGTTCTTC | CASTQDREARNEQFF
. | TRBJ2-1 | TRBV9 | . | TGTGCCAGCAGCGTAGGACTAATCTACAATGAGCAGTTCTTC | CASSVGLIYNEQFF
. | TRBJ2-2 | TRBV4-1 | TRBD2 | TGCGCCAGCAGCCAAGTCTCTAGCGGGGGCGGCGGGGAGCTGTTTTTT | CASSQVSSGGGGELFF
. | TRBJ2-3 | TRBV28 | . | TGTGCCAGCAGTCCGACCGGGACACAACGGTATTTT | CASSPTGTQRYF
. | TRBJ1-1 | TRBV30 | . | TGTGCCTGGAGTAGGCCGCCTGCGAACACTGAAGCTTTCTTT | CAWSRPPANTEAFF
. | TRBJ1-5 | TRBV5-6 | . | TGTGCCAGCAGCTTCCGGGACAGCAATCAGCCCCAGCATTTT | CASSFRDSNQPQHF
. | TRBJ2-7 | TRBV4-1 | . | TGCGCCAGCAGCCAAGCCCCACAGAGCTCCTACGAGCAGTACTTC | CASSQAPQSSYEQYF
. | TRBJ2-7 | TRBV5-1 | . | TGCGCCAGCAGCTTGGAAGCGACGTTGGATCCTCGCGAGCAGTACTTC | CASSLEATLDPREQYF
. | TRBJ1-5 | TRBV28 | TRBD1 | TGTGCCAGCAGCCGCGGGACAGGGGATTCTCAGCCCCAGCATTTT | CASSRGTGDSQPQHF
few | TRBJ1-4 | TRBV19 | . | TGTGCCAGTAGGCAAACGGGAGGGCATGAAAAACTGTTTTTT | CASRQTGGHEKLFF
. | TRBJ2-1 | TRBV25-1 | . | TGTGCCAGTGAGGAGGCTTCCAATGAGCAGTTCTTC | CASEEASNEQFF
. | TRBJ1-2 | TRBV18 | . | TGTGCCAGCTCACCCCAAACAGGGCCCAATGGCTACACCTTC | CASSPQTGPNGYTF
once | TRBJ1-6 | TRBV4-1 | . | TGCGCCAGCAGCCAGGAATTACAGGGCTTTGACCATAATTCACCCCTCCACTTT | CASSQELQGFDHNSPLHF
. | TRBJ2-5 | TRBV7-9 | . | TGTGCCAGCAGCCCCCCCGGGCTTCAAGAGACCCAGTACTTC | CASSPPGLQETQYF
. | TRBJ1-5 | TRBV7-2 | TRBD1 | TGTGCCAGCAGCGGACAGGGGGCAGGTCAGCCCCAGCATTTT | CASSGQGAGQPQHF
. | TRBJ2-1 | TRBV18 | . | TGTGCCAGCTCACCAGGGGGCTCCTACAATGAGCAGTTCTTC | CASSPGGSYNEQFF
. | TRBJ2-5 | TRBV9 | TRBD2 | TGTGCCAGCAGCGTAGGAGCGGGGGTTCAAGAGACCCAGTACTTC | CASSVGAGVQETQYF
once | TRBJ2-2 | TRBV5-4 | . | TGTGCCAGCAGCCCCTTGGATAGGGCTTTGAGCACCGGGGAGCTGTTTTTT | CASSPLDRALSTGELFF
. | TRBJ1-5 | TRBV9 | . | TGTGCCAGCAGCGCCGGGGGGGGTCACGGTCAGCCCCAGCATTTT | CASSAGGGHGQPQHF
. | TRBJ2-3 | TRBV18 | . | TGTGCCAGCTCACCAACAGCAGATACGCAGTATTTT | CASSPTADTQYF